Following are 9 T cell receptor beta chains from one sample sequenced in a study of CD8 T cells in ankylosing spondylitis. TCRdb recomputed calls from the 5' RACE reads with MiXCR, one row per CDR3 protein. The profile covers 210,000 or so distinct CDR3 sequences, with roughly 24% appearing a single time and about 6.2% taken by the ten largest. Sequenced sample: blood, either unsorted or a sorted T cell fraction (not recorded which). These receptors were collected from a male donor with ankylosing spondylitis or in good health (not recorded which).

In this sample, this clonotype turned up many times. V and J are TRBV28 and TRBJ2-5; the match to TRBD1 covers 8 bases. Germline V gives CDR1 MDHEN, CDR2 SYDVKM. This CDR3 is 15 amino acids long. Trimming at V came to 6 bases and at J to 5 bases, leaving 11 bases not matched to a gene. As DNA, the CDR3 is TGTGCCAGCAGCCGCTCCGGACAGGGTTGGGAGACCCAGTACTTC. This translates into CASSRSGQGWETQYF. The variable domain in full, with the rest retrieved from reference TRBV28 and TRBJ2-5, is DVKVTQSSRYLVKRTGEKVFLECVQDMDHENMFWYRQDPGLGLRLIYFSYDVKMKEKGDIPEGYSVSREKKERFSLILESASTNQTSMYLCASSRSGQGWETQYFGPGTRLLVL.

This clonotype was counted ten times or more. The gene calls are TRBV5-1 and TRBJ2-1; D remains unclear. V lost 0 bases, J lost 6 bases, and 4 bases lay in between. The CDR3 is 12 amino acids. In germline, CDR1 is SGHRS, CDR2 YFSETQ. Here the CDR3 reads CASSLGPNEQFF. DNA for the CDR3: TGCGCCAGCAGCTTGGGGCCCAATGAGCAGTTCTTC. Full variable domain (missing parts from reference TRBV5-1 and TRBJ2-1): KAGVTQTPRYLIKTRGQQVTLSCSPISGHRSVSWYQQTPGQGLQFLFEYFSETQRNKGNFPGRFSGRQFSNSRSEMNVSTLELGDSALYLCASSLGPNEQFFGPGTRLTVL.

This clonotype was counted between two and nine times. V is TRBV5-1 and J is TRBJ2-1; D is unresolved. V dropped 2 bases and J dropped 1 base, with 13 bases sitting between them. Germline V CDR1 and CDR2: SGHRS, YFSETQ. The CDR3 contains 16 residues. As DNA, the CDR3 is TGCGCCAGCAGCTTTGGGGTCGAAAGGTCCTACAATGAGCAGTTCTTC. Its protein is CASSFGVERSYNEQFF.

This clonotype was counted ten times or more. The V call is TRBV7-8, the J call TRBJ1-3; D uncertain. Germline V gene lookup returns CDR1 SGHVS and CDR2 FQNEAQ. V lost 1 base, J lost 4 bases, and 5 bases lay in between. There are 13 residues in the CDR3. This CDR3 is CASSLVLGNTIYF. CDR3 sequence (DNA): TGTGCCAGCAGCTTAGTACTAGGAAACACCATATATTTT.

This clonotype has ten or more counts. This chain joins TRBV5-8 and TRBJ2-1, with D perhaps matching TRBD2 (6 bases). Germline-derived CDR1 and CDR2 are SGHTS and YDEGEE. Trimming shortened V by 4 bases and J by 15 bases, and 17 bases separated the two germline ends. CDR3 length equals 12 residues. CDR3 residues: CASSIAEGSLFF. CDR3 nucleotide sequence: TGTGCCAGCAGCATAGCGGAGGGGAGTTTGTTCTTC.

This clonotype was observed many times. This chain links TRBV20-1 with TRBJ1-2; 7 bases agree with TRBD1. V was pared by 6 bases and J by 8 bases, with 9 bases of the junction left unmatched. Germline-derived CDR1 and CDR2 are DFQATT and SNEGSKA (reference sequence). The CDR3 spans 12 residues. The CDR3 nucleotides read TGCAGTGCGGAAGGGGGCGCCTGGGGCTACACCTTC. Residues: CSAEGGAWGYTF.

The chain uses TRBV4-2 and TRBJ2-1, with a tentative D call TRBD2 (6 bases). Germline-derived CDR1 and CDR2 are LGHNA and YNFKEQ. The CDR3 contains 16 residues. V shed 0 bases and J shed 2 bases, with 11 bases lying between them. The CDR3 is CASSQDQEGTYNEQFF. CDR3 bases: TGTGCCAGCAGCCAAGATCAGGAGGGTACCTACAATGAGCAGTTCTTC.

The chain joins TRBV29-1 to TRBJ2-1, with 9 bases matching TRBD1. There are 16 residues in the CDR3. V lost 4 bases, J lost 5 bases, and 12 bases stayed unmatched. Germline V CDR1 and CDR2: SQVTM, ANQGSEA. The CDR3 sequence: CSVAKKTGGWNNEQFF. The CDR3, as DNA: TGCAGCGTTGCAAAAAAGACAGGGGGGTGGAACAATGAGCAGTTCTTC.

This clonotype was recorded at least ten times. The rearrangement joins TRBV6-1 to TRBJ1-1, with 9 bases lining up with TRBD1. CDR3 length: 13 amino acids. J lost 10 bases, V lost 5 bases, and 8 bases had no gene match. The germline CDR1 and CDR2 sequences are MNHNS and SASEGT. Here the CDR3 DNA reads TGTGCCAGCAGTCCGGGGACAGGGCTCCGAGCTTTCTTT. Amino acid sequence: CASSPGTGLRAFF.